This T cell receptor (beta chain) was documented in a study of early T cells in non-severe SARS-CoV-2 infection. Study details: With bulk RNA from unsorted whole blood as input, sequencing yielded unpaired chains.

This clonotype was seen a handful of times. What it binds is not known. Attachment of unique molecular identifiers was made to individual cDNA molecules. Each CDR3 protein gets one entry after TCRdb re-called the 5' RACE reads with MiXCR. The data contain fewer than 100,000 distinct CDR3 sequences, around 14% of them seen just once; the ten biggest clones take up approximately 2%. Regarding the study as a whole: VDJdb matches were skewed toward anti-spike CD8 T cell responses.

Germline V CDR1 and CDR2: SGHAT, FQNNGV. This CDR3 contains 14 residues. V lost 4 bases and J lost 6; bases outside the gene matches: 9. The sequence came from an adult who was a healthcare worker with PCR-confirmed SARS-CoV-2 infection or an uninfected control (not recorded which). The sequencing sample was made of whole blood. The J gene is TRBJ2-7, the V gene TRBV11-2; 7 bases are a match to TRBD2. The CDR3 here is CASSWGGIGGEQYF. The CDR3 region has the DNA TGTGCCAGCAGCTGGGGGGGGATAGGTGGCGAGCAGTACTTC.